These 32 T cell receptor beta chains were sequenced from one sample in a study of shared clonotypes between healthy human individuals. Measured with immunoSEQ multiplex PCR; TCRdb has only the in-frame clones, and not every one. This sample carries about 1 million clones, roughly 80% of them seen once, and the ten largest clones take approximately 1.5%. Input material: memory CD4+ T cells sorted from blood. Subset denoted: CD45RA-negative fraction. These receptors all come from a man between 18 and 29 years old in good health.

This clone was observed a few times. The chain employs TRBV14 and TRBJ2-1; D perhaps matches TRBD2 (6 bases). In germline, CDR1 is SGHDN, CDR2 FVKESK. This CDR3 region has 14 residues. The V gene lost 6 bases and the J gene lost 0 bases, with 9 bases spanning the gap. This chain's CDR3 is CASRAGSSYNEQFF. CDR3 nucleotide sequence: TGTGCCAGCAGGGCGGGGAGCTCCTACAATGAGCAGTTCTTC.

V usage is TRBV6-6 and J usage is TRBJ1-6; D perhaps matches TRBD1 (6 bases). V was pared by 6 bases and J by 2 bases, with 14 bases between. Germline-derived CDR1 and CDR2 are MNHNY and SVGAGI (reference sequence). CDR3 size: 16 residues. The chain's CDR3 is CASRERQDPYNSPLHF. CDR3 in DNA: TGTGCCAGCAGGGAACGACAGGACCCCTATAATTCACCCCTCCACTTT.

About this clone: One junction end does not reproduce the germline sequence, and a read error may be involved. The V gene is TRBV7-7, the J gene TRBJ2-5; D remains ambiguous. The CDR3 consists of 13 residues. Germline V gene data show CDR1 as SSHAT and CDR2 as FNYEAQ (reference sequence). The CDR3 DNA reads TGTGCTAGCAGCTCGAGTCCCCCAGAGACCCAGTACTTC. Its translation: CASSSSPPETQYF.

V usage is TRBV5-4 and J usage is TRBJ2-7; the D gene is possibly TRBD2 (5 bases). Germline loops: CDR1 SGHNT, CDR2 YYREEE (reference sequence). This CDR3 has 13 residues. V was clipped by 1 base and J by 2 bases, with 7 bases between them. The CDR3 coding sequence is TGTGCCAGCAGCTTGCAGACTACCTACGAGCAGTACTTC. This gives the protein CASSLQTTYEQYF.

As concerns this clone: Other DNA variants within this sample encode the same CDR3. This chain joins TRBV7-2 and TRBJ1-1, with D tentatively TRBD1 (5 bases). Trimming took 0 bases from V and 5 from J, leaving 10 bases between them. Germline V gene lookup returns CDR1 SGHTA and CDR2 FQGNSA. CDR3 length equals 14 residues. CDR3 protein: CASSLALGGTEAFF. Written as DNA, the CDR3 is TGTGCCAGCAGCTTAGCGTTGGGGGGGACTGAAGCTTTCTTT.

This sequence joins TRBV21-1 and TRBJ1-6; TRBD1, the table's D call, was not compared with the DNA. TRBV21-1 is shown as a pseudogene. The CDR3 sequence is 18 residues long. CDR3 sequence reads: CASSKGPTGRNLNSPLHF. In nucleotides, the CDR3 is TGTGCCAGCAGCAAAGGGCCAACAGGGCGGAACCTTAATTCACCCCTCCACTTT.

This clone was counted only a few times. The CDR3 nucleotides read TGTGCCAGCAGTGTTCAGGGGGCCCATGGCTACACCTTC. Protein sequence: CASSVQGAHGYTF. The chain has TRBV28 and TRBJ1-2, with TRBD1 matching 8 bases. V lost 5 bases, J lost 6 bases, and 5 bases stayed unmatched. Germline CDR1 and CDR2: MDHEN and SYDVKM. CDR3 length equals 13 residues.

This rearrangement joins TRBV2 to TRBJ2-7; a possible D gene is TRBD2 (5 bases). The germline CDR1 and CDR2 sequences are SNHLY and FYNNEI. V was cut by 6 bases and J by 6 bases, with 12 bases left in between. This CDR3 is built from 12 residues. The CDR3 nucleotides read TGTGCCAGCAGAGCCGGGAAGAGCGAGCAGTACTTC. It translates to CASRAGKSEQYF.

This chain links TRBV7-2 with TRBJ2-1; D is possibly TRBD1 or TRBD2 (5 bases each). CDR1 is SGHTA, CDR2 FQGNSA, per germline. This CDR3 has 15 amino acids. Trimming shortened V by 5 bases and J by 0 bases, and 11 bases separated the two germline ends. CDR3 protein: CASSPGRSSYNEQFF. CDR3 DNA: TGTGCCAGCAGCCCGGGACGGAGCTCCTACAATGAGCAGTTCTTC.

The chain is built from TRBV7-3 and TRBJ2-5; 7 nucleotides align to TRBD2. The CDR3 sequence is 15 residues long. The junction had 7 bases not matched to a gene; V was cut back by 2 bases and J by 4 bases. Germline CDR1 is SGHTA and CDR2 is FQGTGA. The CDR3 loop reads CASSLSAGRGETQYF. The CDR3 region has the DNA TGTGCCAGCAGCTTATCGGCAGGGAGGGGAGAGACCCAGTACTTC.

This clone has only a few counts. The rearrangement uses TRBV10-1 and TRBJ1-6, with TRBD1 matching over 9 bases. J lost 10 bases, V lost 5 bases, and 6 bases had no gene match. CDR3 length equals 14 residues. CDR1 and CDR2 (germline): WNHNN, SYGVQD (reference sequence). The CDR3 sequence: CASSPGQGWSPLHF. In DNA, the CDR3 is TGCGCCAGCAGTCCGGGACAGGGCTGGTCACCCCTCCACTTT.

The V call is TRBV7-2, the J call TRBJ2-7; maybe TRBD2 (5 bases). Germline CDR1 and CDR2: SGHTA and FQGNSA. Trimming stripped 2 bases from V and 2 bases from J, with 16 bases between. The CDR3 consists of 16 residues. For the CDR3, the DNA is TGTGCCAGCAGCTTACGGCGGACTGGTACGGCCTACGAGCAGTACTTC. This sequence encodes CASSLRRTGTAYEQYF.

The chain is built from TRBV28 and TRBJ2-7, with D uncertain. The germline V gene has CDR1 MDHEN and CDR2 SYDVKM. V lost 4 bases to trimming and J lost 2 bases, with 9 bases between them. This CDR3 spans 13 amino acids. The CDR3 here is CASSSGNTYEQYF. The CDR3, as DNA: TGTGCCAGCAGTTCTGGGAACACCTACGAGCAGTACTTC.

This clone was observed a handful of times. The CDR3 nucleotides read TGTGCCAGCAGTGCCAGACAGTATGGCTACACCTTC. Translation gives CASSARQYGYTF. V usage is TRBV6-6 and J usage is TRBJ1-2; perhaps TRBD1 as D (5 bases). The V end was cut by 5 bases, the J end by 5 bases, with 9 bases between. The CDR3 extends over 12 amino acids. CDR1 and CDR2 from the germline V gene are MNHNY and SVGAGI (reference sequence).

About this clone itself: A junction boundary mismatches the germline segment, possibly from a read error. The chain carries TRBV6-5 and TRBJ1-5; 8 bases match TRBD1. The CDR3 totals 16 residues. Germline CDR1 MNHEY, CDR2 SVGAGI. CDR3 sequence: CASNYPGGQSNQPQHF. The CDR3, as DNA: TGTGCCAGCAATTACCCAGGGGGCCAAAGCAATCAGCCCCAGCATTTT.

This chain links TRBV28 with TRBJ1-1, with D perhaps TRBD1 (6 bases). The CDR3 consists of 14 residues. Germline V gene lookup returns CDR1 MDHEN and CDR2 SYDVKM. Deletions cut 8 bases from V and 3 bases from J, with 16 bases between. In nucleotides, the CDR3 is TGTGCCAGCGCAGTCGGGGGCGTGGACACTGAAGCTTTCTTT. Amino acid sequence: CASAVGGVDTEAFF.

The chain joins TRBV16 to TRBJ2-4, with 9 bases identical to TRBD2. Germline CDR1 KGHSY, CDR2 FQNENV. The J segment lost 4 bases and the V segment lost 4 bases, leaving 5 bases of the junction unmatched. The CDR3 covers 15 residues. The CDR3, as DNA: TGTGCCAGCAGCCGCCAGGCGGGAGGGAAAAACATTCAGTACTTC. It codes for CASSRQAGGKNIQYF.

V and J are TRBV7-2 and TRBJ2-7; TRBD1 aligns across 8 bases. Losses at the gene ends were 5 bases for V and 1 base for J; bases not matched to a gene: 7. Germline V gives CDR1 SGHTA, CDR2 FQGNSA. This CDR3 has 15 residues. CDR3 loop: CASSPLGQGSYEQYF. The CDR3 DNA follows: TGTGCCAGCAGCCCTCTTGGACAGGGTTCCTACGAGCAGTACTTC.

V gene TRBV10-3 combines with J gene TRBJ2-3, with D unclear. V lost 5 bases, J lost 2 bases, and 11 bases lay in between. From germline, CDR1 is ENHRY and CDR2 SYGVKD. This CDR3 spans 14 amino acids. The CDR3 protein is CAISPGSYTDTQYF. In DNA form, the CDR3 reads TGTGCCATCAGTCCAGGCAGCTACACAGATACGCAGTATTTT.

In nucleotides, the CDR3 is TGTGCCAGCAGCCCCTCGGGAGGGGAAAAAACCTACGAGCAGTACTTC. Protein product: CASSPSGGEKTYEQYF. The V gene is TRBV13, the J gene TRBJ2-7; TRBD2 matches at 8 bases. The CDR3 loop spans 16 amino acids. Germline lookup yields CDR1 PRHDT and CDR2 FYEKMQ (reference sequence). V gave up 5 bases and J gave up 2 bases; unmatched junction bases: 11.

This chain connects TRBV18 to TRBJ2-7; 10 bases are a match to TRBD2. The CDR3 sequence is 17 residues long. Germline-derived CDR1 and CDR2 are KGHSH and LQKENI. V trimming: 3 bases; J trimming: 9 bases; junction bases outside the gene matches: 17. CDR3 in DNA: TGTGCCAGCTCACCGTCGGAACTAGCGGGGTCTTTGGGATCGCAGTACTTC. As protein: CASSPSELAGSLGSQYF. Drawing the rest from reference TRBV18 and TRBJ2-7, the complete variable domain is NAGVMQNPRHLVRRRGQEARLRCSPMKGHSHVYWYRQLPEEGLKFMVYLQKENIIDESGMPKERFSAEFPKEGPSILRIQQVVRGDSAAYFCASSPSELAGSLGSQYFGPGTRLTVT.

V is TRBV10-1 and J is TRBJ2-3; 14 bases align to TRBD2. V shed 0 bases and J 4 bases; nucleotides not matched to a gene: 3. The germline gives CDR1 WNHNN, CDR2 SYGVQD (reference sequence). The CDR3 runs to 17 residues. CDR3 sequence (DNA): TGCGCCAGCAGTGAGTCAGTGGGACTAGCGGGAGCAGATACGCAGTATTTT. Translated, it gives CASSESVGLAGADTQYF.

This clone was counted a few times. Other DNA sequences from this sample encode an identical CDR3 as well. The chain joins TRBV5-1 to TRBJ1-2, with D hard to call. CDR1 is SGHRS and CDR2 is YFSETQ in the germline V gene. CDR3 length equals 13 residues. Trimming took off 0 bases at V and 4 bases at J, with 7 bases between the two ends. The CDR3 DNA reads TGCGCCAGCAGCTTGGGGGCAGCCTATGGCTACACCTTC. Protein product: CASSLGAAYGYTF.

This clone was observed a few times. Germline and junction disagree at one end, which may indicate a read error. V usage is TRBV7-7 and J usage is TRBJ2-3, with TRBD2 matching over 8 bases. Germline V gene sequence: CDR1 SSHAT, CDR2 FNYEAQ (reference sequence). This CDR3 is 17 amino acids long. The CDR3 DNA reads as TGTGCTAGCAGCCCCTCTGCGGGGGGATCTAGCACAGATACGCAGTATTTT. It is translated as CASSPSAGGSSTDTQYF.

The V and J genes are TRBV10-3 and TRBJ2-6, with D possibly matching TRBD2 (6 bases). With 4 bases removed from V and 4 bases from J, the gap between germline ends came to 17 bases. Germline CDR1 reads ENHRY; CDR2 reads SYGVKD. The CDR3 runs to 17 residues. This chain's CDR3 is CAISGGVRGSGANVLTF. The CDR3 DNA reads as TGTGCCATCAGTGGCGGGGTGAGAGGGTCCGGGGCCAACGTCCTGACTTTC.

V usage is TRBV11-2 and J usage is TRBJ2-6, with 7 bases matching TRBD1. Germline-derived CDR1 and CDR2 are SGHAT and FQNNGV. Germline trimming cut 5 bases from V and 0 bases from J; bases unmatched to any gene: 7. This CDR3 has 17 residues. Here the CDR3 reads CASSRGQATSGANVLTF. The CDR3 bases are TGTGCCAGCAGCCGCGGACAGGCAACCTCTGGGGCCAACGTCCTGACTTTC. Supplemented by reference TRBV11-2 and TRBJ2-6, the full variable domain reads EAGVAQSPRYKIIEKRQSVAFWCNPISGHATLYWYQQILGQGPKLLIQFQNNGVVDDSQLPKDRFSAERLKGVDSTLKIQPAKLEDSAVYLCASSRGQATSGANVLTFGAGSRLTVL.

This chain connects TRBV27 to TRBJ1-5; 8 bases are shared with TRBD1. This CDR3 has 17 residues. The germline V gene encodes CDR1 MNHEY and CDR2 SMNVEV (reference sequence). V lost 1 base to trimming and J lost 3 bases; unmatched junction nucleotides: 8. CDR3 sequence: CASSLWAGGAANQPQHF. In DNA form, the CDR3 reads TGTGCCAGCAGTTTATGGGCAGGGGGCGCAGCCAATCAGCCCCAGCATTTT.

This rearrangement joins TRBV6-5 to TRBJ1-2; D gene ambiguous. The CDR3 sequence is 10 residues long. Germline CDR1 is MNHEY and CDR2 is SVGAGI. V was pared by 11 bases and J by 3 bases, with 7 bases between. CDR3 coding DNA: TGTGCCTGCCAGGACTATGGCTACACCTTC. Its protein is CACQDYGYTF.

V usage is TRBV6-5 and J usage is TRBJ1-2; a possible D gene is TRBD1 (6 bases). CDR3 length: 12 amino acids. Trimming cost V 6 bases and J 6 bases, with 11 bases left between them. The V gene's germline CDR1 is MNHEY and CDR2 SVGAGI. The CDR3 DNA reads as TGTGCCAGCAGAGGACAGTCAGATGGCTACACCTTC. It translates to CASRGQSDGYTF.

This chain links TRBV19 with TRBJ2-1, with a tentative D call TRBD2 (6 bases). V lost 9 bases, J lost 8 bases, and 26 bases lay in between. Germline V gene sequence: CDR1 LNHDA, CDR2 SQIVND (reference sequence). This CDR3 region has 16 residues. CDR3 sequence reads: CASAVASALGSYEQFF. CDR3 in DNA: TGTGCCAGCGCTGTGGCTAGCGCCCTTGGGAGCTATGAGCAGTTCTTC.

The chain links TRBV21-1 to TRBJ2-1; TRBD2, the table's D call, was not compared with the DNA. TRBV21-1 is noted as a pseudogene. CDR3 length equals 15 residues. Written as DNA, the CDR3 is TGTGCCAGCAGTAGATCCGGGAGGGCCGGAGATGAGCAGTTCTTC. Amino acid sequence: CASSRSGRAGDEQFF.

The V and J genes are TRBV5-6 and TRBJ2-2; TRBD1 aligns across 8 bases. Germline V gives CDR1 SGHDT, CDR2 YYEEEE. Germline trimming cut 3 bases from V and 6 bases from J; bases unmatched to any gene: 7. This CDR3 is 15 amino acids long. The CDR3 region is CASSSLDRGSGELFF. The DNA of the CDR3 is TGTGCCAGCAGCTCTCTAGACAGGGGATCCGGGGAGCTGTTTTTT.